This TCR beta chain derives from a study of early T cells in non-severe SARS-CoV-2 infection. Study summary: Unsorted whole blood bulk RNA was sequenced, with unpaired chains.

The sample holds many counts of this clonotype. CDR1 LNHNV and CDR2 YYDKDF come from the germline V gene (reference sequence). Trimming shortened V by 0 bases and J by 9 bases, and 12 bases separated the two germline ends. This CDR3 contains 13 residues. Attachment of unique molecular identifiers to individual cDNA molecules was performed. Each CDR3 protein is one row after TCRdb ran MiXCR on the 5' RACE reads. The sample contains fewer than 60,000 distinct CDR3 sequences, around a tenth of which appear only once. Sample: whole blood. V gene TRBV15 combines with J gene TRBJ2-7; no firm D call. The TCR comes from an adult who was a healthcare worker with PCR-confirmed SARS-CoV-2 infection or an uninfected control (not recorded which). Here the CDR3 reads CATSRERQWGQYF. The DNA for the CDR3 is TGTGCCACCAGCAGAGAGAGACAATGGGGGCAGTACTTC.